This record covers a single T cell receptor beta chain. This record comes from a study of blood T cell repertoires in COVID-19. Clones were sequenced by immunoSEQ multiplex PCR, and TCRdb holds only the in-frame ones, with some missing. The sample has 270,000 or so clones; roughly 93% are singletons. This CDR3 spans 14 amino acids. The germline CDR1 and CDR2 sequences are SGHTA and FQGNSA. V lost 3 bases, J lost 4 bases, and 13 bases lay in between. Participants were placed into cohorts based on the clinical history they reported. The sequence was collected from a woman aged 40 to 49 with acute COVID-19. The chain carries TRBV7-2 and TRBJ2-7; no reliable D call. Sample: PBMCs or T cells enriched from blood (not recorded which). In DNA form, the CDR3 reads TGTGCCAGCAGCTTGACCCTTTGGGCTTACGAGCAGTACTTC. It specifies CASSLTLWAYEQYF. Full variable domain (remainder filled in from reference TRBV7-2 and TRBJ2-7): GAGVSQSPSNKVTEKGKDVELRCDPISGHTALYWYRQSLGQGLEFLIYFQGNSAPDKSGLPSDRFSAERTGGSVSTLTIQRTQQEDSAVYLCASSLTLWAYEQYFGPGTRLTVT.